Shown below are 3 T cell receptor beta chains from a single sample sequenced in a study of cytomegalovirus exposure and HLA in healthy donors. PCR primers comprised 60 Vbeta and 13 Jbeta primers. The repertoire was sequenced with immunoSEQ multiplex PCR; TCRdb's copy has only in-frame clones and lacks some. The sample includes around 150,000 clones, 70% to 80% seen only once; the top ten take about 5.9%. Sequencing used PBMCs. The receptor set was obtained from a man in his fifties or sixties in good health and CMV-seropositive.

As to this clone: Other DNA sequences in the same sample also yield this CDR3. The gene calls are TRBV6-5 and TRBJ2-7; D remains ambiguous. The germline V gene has CDR1 MNHEY and CDR2 SVGAGI. V lost 0 bases to trimming and J lost 7 bases, with 16 bases between them. The CDR3 is made up of 15 amino acids. The CDR3 DNA sequence: TGTGCCAGCAGTTACTCAATGACTGCGAATTATGAGCAGTACTTC. Protein: CASSYSMTANYEQYF.

The chain has TRBV7-9 and TRBJ2-5, with a possible D match to TRBD1 (5 bases). Trimming cost V 1 base and J 4 bases, with 10 bases left between them. This CDR3 region has 14 residues. Germline assignment: CDR1 SEHNR and CDR2 FQNEAQ (reference sequence). The CDR3 reads CASSLVGVAETQYF. In nucleotides, the CDR3 is TGTGCCAGCAGCTTAGTAGGGGTTGCAGAGACCCAGTACTTC.

The sample holds one count of this clone. The chain is built from TRBV29-1 and TRBJ2-5; a possible D gene is TRBD1 (5 bases). The better agreement between TRBJ2-7 and the DNA end casts doubt on the J call. Germline CDR1 and CDR2: SQVTM and ANQGSEA. The CDR3 is 13 residues long. CDR3 DNA sequence: TGCAGCGTTGAAAGGCCGGACACCTACGAGCAGTACTTC. It translates to CSVERPDTYEQYF.